This TCR beta chain was captured by sequencing in a study of cytomegalovirus exposure and HLA in healthy donors. Study context: Out of 300 to 500 genotyped donors, roughly 80% belonged to the Caucasian-associated ancestry cluster. The study, taken as a whole, reports: Later analysis demonstrated an association between a missense DCLRE1C variant and TCR beta V- and J-gene trimming. Reportedly, HLA-A and HLA-B alleles of most subjects were accurately predicted from TCR beta.

Worth noting for this clone: Its antigen remains unidentified.

PCR primers comprised 60 Vbeta and 13 Jbeta primers. Assay: immunoSEQ multiplex PCR; the TCRdb copy retains only in-frame clones and omits some. The data hold under 200,000 clones, with around 73% observed a single time. The length of the CDR3 is 14 residues. The V gene lost 2 bases and the J gene lost 7 bases, with 12 bases spanning the gap. Looked up from germline, CDR1 is SGHDT and CDR2 is YYEEEE. Material for sequencing was PBMCs. The receptor was derived from a man aged 60 to 69 in good health and CMV-seronegative. The gene calls are TRBV5-6 and TRBJ1-4; D is undetermined. As DNA, the CDR3 is TGTGCCAGCAGCTTCGGCGGTCGTCCTGAAAAACTGTTTTTT. Translated: CASSFGGRPEKLFF.